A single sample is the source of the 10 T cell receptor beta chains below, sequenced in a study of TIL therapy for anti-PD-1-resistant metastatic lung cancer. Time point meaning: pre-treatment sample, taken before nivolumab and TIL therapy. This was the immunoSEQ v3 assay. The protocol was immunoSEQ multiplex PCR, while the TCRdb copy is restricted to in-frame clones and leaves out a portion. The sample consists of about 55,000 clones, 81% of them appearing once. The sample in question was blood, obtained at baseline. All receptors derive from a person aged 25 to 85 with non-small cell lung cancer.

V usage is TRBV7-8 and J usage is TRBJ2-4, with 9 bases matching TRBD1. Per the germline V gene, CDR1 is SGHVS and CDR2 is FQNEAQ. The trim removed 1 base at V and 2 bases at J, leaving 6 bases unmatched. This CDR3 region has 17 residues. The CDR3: CASSLDGGTGSKNIQYF. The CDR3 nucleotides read TGTGCCAGCAGCTTAGATGGCGGGACAGGGTCCAAAAACATTCAGTACTTC.

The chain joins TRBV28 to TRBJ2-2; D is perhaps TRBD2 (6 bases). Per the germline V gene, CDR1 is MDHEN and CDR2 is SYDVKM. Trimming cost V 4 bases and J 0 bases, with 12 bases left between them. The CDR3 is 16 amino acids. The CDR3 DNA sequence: TGTGCCAGCAGTTCCGCGGGGCAAGCGAACACCGGGGAGCTGTTTTTT. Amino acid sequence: CASSSAGQANTGELFF.

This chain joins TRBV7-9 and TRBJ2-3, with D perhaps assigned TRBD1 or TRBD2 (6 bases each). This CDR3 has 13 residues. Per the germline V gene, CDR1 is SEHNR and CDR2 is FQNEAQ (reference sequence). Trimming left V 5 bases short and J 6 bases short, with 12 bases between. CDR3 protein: CASSPGATDTQYF. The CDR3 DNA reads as TGTGCCAGCAGCCCGGGGGCTACGGATACGCAGTATTTT.

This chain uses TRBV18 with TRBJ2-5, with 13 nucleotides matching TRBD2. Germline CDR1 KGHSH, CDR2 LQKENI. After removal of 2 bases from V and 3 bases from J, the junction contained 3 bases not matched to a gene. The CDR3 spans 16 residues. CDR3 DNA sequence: TGTGCCAGCTCACCAGGACTAGCGGGGGTGAAAGAGACCCAGTACTTC. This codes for CASSPGLAGVKETQYF.

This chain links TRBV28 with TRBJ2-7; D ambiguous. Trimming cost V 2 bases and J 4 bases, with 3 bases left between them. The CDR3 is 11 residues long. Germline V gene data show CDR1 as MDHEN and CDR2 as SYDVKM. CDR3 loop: CASSLRYEQYF. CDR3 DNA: TGTGCCAGCAGTTTAAGGTACGAGCAGTACTTC.

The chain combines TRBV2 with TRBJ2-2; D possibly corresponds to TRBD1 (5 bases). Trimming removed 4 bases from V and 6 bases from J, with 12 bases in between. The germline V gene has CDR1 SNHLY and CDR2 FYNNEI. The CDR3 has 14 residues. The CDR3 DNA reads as TGTGCCAGCAGTGTGGTTCAAGGGGCCGGGGAGCTGTTTTTT. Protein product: CASSVVQGAGELFF.

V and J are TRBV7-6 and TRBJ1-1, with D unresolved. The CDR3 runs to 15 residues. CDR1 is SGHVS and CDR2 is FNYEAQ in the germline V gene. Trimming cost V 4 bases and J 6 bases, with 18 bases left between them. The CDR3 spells CASSSSVPSTPEAFF. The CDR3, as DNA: TGTGCCAGCAGCTCTAGTGTCCCGTCTACTCCTGAAGCTTTCTTT.

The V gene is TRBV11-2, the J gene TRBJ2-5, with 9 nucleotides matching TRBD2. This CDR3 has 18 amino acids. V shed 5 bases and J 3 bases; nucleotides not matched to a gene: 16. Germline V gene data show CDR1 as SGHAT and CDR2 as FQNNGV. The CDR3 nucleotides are TGTGCCAGCAGCACAGTCGAAGGCCGACTAGCGGATAAAGAGACCCAGTACTTC. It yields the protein CASSTVEGRLADKETQYF.

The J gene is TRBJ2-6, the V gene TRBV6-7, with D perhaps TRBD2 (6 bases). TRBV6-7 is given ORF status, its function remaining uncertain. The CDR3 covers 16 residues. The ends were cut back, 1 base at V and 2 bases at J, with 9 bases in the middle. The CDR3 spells CASSYCWGAGANVLTF. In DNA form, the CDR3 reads TGTGCCAGCAGTTACTGTTGGGGGGCTGGGGCCAACGTCCTGACTTTC.

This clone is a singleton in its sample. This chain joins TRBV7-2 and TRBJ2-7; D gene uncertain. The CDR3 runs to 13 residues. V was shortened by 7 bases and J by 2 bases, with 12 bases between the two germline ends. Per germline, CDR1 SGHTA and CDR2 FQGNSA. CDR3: CASTKFVAYEQYF. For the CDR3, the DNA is TGTGCCAGCACCAAGTTCGTTGCCTACGAGCAGTACTTC. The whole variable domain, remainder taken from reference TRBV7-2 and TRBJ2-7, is GAGVSQSPSNKVTEKGKDVELRCDPISGHTALYWYRQSLGQGLEFLIYFQGNSAPDKSGLPSDRFSAERTGGSVSTLTIQRTQQEDSAVYLCASTKFVAYEQYFGPGTRLTVT.